The source of this T cell receptor (beta chain) is a study of blood T cell repertoires in COVID-19. The overall study: The United States, Italy and Spain supplied acute and convalescent COVID-19 samples. T cells, B-cell-depleted T cells, or PBMCs provided the cDNA or gDNA that served as material.

In the original processing: Reference gene primer amplification yielded estimated nucleated cell counts. Method: immunoSEQ multiplex PCR; TCRdb's copy keeps in-frame clones and lacks some. The DNA was the basis for D and trimming; V, J and clone size are from that table. Altogether around 140,000 clones are present, about 80% being singletons, with the ten largest covering less than 4%. CDR1 SNHLY and CDR2 FYNNEI come from the germline V gene. The CDR3 is 15 residues long. J lost 6 bases, V lost 10 bases, and 10 bases had no gene match. Sequencing used peripheral blood. This receptor was obtained from a woman aged 55-70 years with acute or convalescent COVID-19. This rearrangement joins TRBV2 to TRBJ1-6; TRBD1 matches 9 bases. This chain's CDR3 is CATRRSGQGNSPLHF. The DNA for the CDR3 is TGTGCCACCAGGAGGTCGGGACAGGGTAATTCACCCCTCCACTTT.